This T cell receptor (beta chain) derives from a study of PD-1 blockade in classical Hodgkin lymphoma. Study-wide results and limits: TCR diversity at baseline was reported to be reduced in newly diagnosed patients relative to healthy donors. Patients who responded completely had about the same baseline diversity as newly diagnosed patients.

The time point here: cycle 4 day 1 (C4D1), after more than five weeks of nivolumab. After autologous stem cell transplantation all patients relapsed, and prior brentuximab vedotin exposure differed between cohorts. Method: immunoSEQ multiplex PCR; TCRdb's copy keeps in-frame clones and lacks some. The top ten hold 9.4% of the sample, which has about 93,000 clones, roughly 78% seen once. Trimming stripped 0 bases from V and 5 bases from J, with 6 bases between. The CDR3 is made up of 13 amino acids. The germline CDR1 and CDR2 sequences are ENHRY and SYGVKD. Turning to this clone: Its target is not known.

V is TRBV10-3 and J is TRBJ2-3; D gene unclear. The origin of this receptor is a human donor with classical Hodgkin lymphoma. The sequences come from peripheral blood mononuclear cells (PBMCs), collected before the fourth cycle of nivolumab. This CDR3 reads CAISESGGDTQYF. Written as DNA, the CDR3 is TGTGCCATCAGTGAGTCAGGTGGAGATACGCAGTATTTT.